This TCR beta chain was profiled in a study of T cell responses to AZD1222 COVID-19 vaccine. Only in-frame clones appear in the TCRdb table, and some are missing; sequencing was by immunoSEQ multiplex PCR. The data hold about 90,000 clones, with over 75% observed a single time. The CDR3 extends over 13 amino acids. Per germline, CDR1 SGHTA and CDR2 FQGNSA. This clone occurred a few times. Its ends do not fully match the called genes, so a read error is possible. V usage is TRBV7-2 and J usage is TRBJ1-3, with 9 bases aligning to TRBD1. The sequence came from an adult who received the AZD1222 COVID-19 vaccine. The specimen comprised peripheral blood, sampled 28 days after the second AZD1222 dose. CDR3 DNA sequence: TGTGCCAGCACCTTAGACAGGGGGGACACCATATATTTT. Protein sequence: CASTLDRGDTIYF.